This section outlines one TCR beta chain sequence together with its context. The sample comes from a study of blood T cells in healthy people across ages. The authors ran a second PCR of roughly 6 to 12 cycles using a sample-barcoded 5' primer and a J-beta primer mix. From the 5' RACE reads, TCRdb called clonotypes with MiXCR, one entry per CDR3 protein. This table holds under 750,000 distinct CDR3 sequences, around half found once. The CDR3 has 15 amino acids. Germline values: CDR1 SGHRS, CDR2 YFSETQ. V lost 0 bases and J 4 bases, leaving 12 bases between the germline ends. This sequence was found in an older man in good health. The sequenced material came from blood. The chain employs TRBV5-1 and TRBJ2-3; tentative D call: TRBD1 (6 bases). CDR3 nucleotide sequence: TGCGCCAGCAGCTTGGTGGGACAATTTTCAGATACGCAGTATTTT. Translated, it gives CASSLVGQFSDTQYF.